This paragraph reports one TCR beta chain. Per the original methods: Reference gene primers were amplified, and this amplification served to estimate nucleated cell counts. This table comes from immunoSEQ multiplex PCR, and its TCRdb copy is limited to in-frame clones, with some not included. V and J calls and clone size are those listed in that table; D and trimming were worked out from the DNA. This sample yields 250,000 to 300,000 clones, of which around nine tenths are seen a single time; about 9.4% belongs to the top ten. Followed longitudinally, the Seattle patients had been enrolled during active infection. The data originate from a study of blood T cell repertoires in COVID-19. Material: peripheral blood. The sequence derives from a woman aged 70-85 years with COVID-19, enrolled during active disease.

The CDR3 DNA reads as TGTGCTAGTGGAAACGGACAGTACTACGAGCAGTACTTC. Amino acids: CASGNGQYYEQYF. The chain joins TRBV12-5 to TRBJ2-7, with TRBD1 as a possible D gene (6 bases). Germline V gene sequence: CDR1 LGHNT, CDR2 FRNRAP. This CDR3 region has 13 residues. The ends were cut back, 6 bases at V and 3 bases at J, with 12 bases in the middle. Full variable domain (outside the CDR3, taken from reference TRBV12-5 and TRBJ2-7): DARVTQTPRHKVTEMGQEVTMRCQPILGHNTVFWYRQTMMQGLELLAYFRNRAPLDDSGMPKDRFSAEMPDATLATLKIQPSEPRDSAVYFCASGNGQYYEQYFGPGTRLTVT.